One TCR beta chain is described in this entry. Its target is unknown. cDNA prepared by RNA extraction and subsequent reverse transcription served as the template for sequencing. Some clones are missing from TCRdb's copy, which holds only in-frame ones; the method was immunoSEQ multiplex PCR. The table shows about 200,000 clones, with more than 45% occurring only once. This sample was included in a study of CD8+ T cells in alopecia areata. Findings of the study overall: Scalp clonality and expanded CD8+ clones among the top 100 showed significant decreases with tofacitinib. Scalp and blood retained many expanded lesional clones during tofacitinib.

Stated treatment: oral pan-JAK inhibitor, 5-10 mg twice daily. Separation by sorting yielded CD4+ and CD8+ T cells from PBMCs. Sequenced here: CD4+ T cells sorted from blood, sampled at week 4, from a patient treated with tofacitinib. This TCR was recovered from a human donor with alopecia areata.

DNA for the CDR3: TGTGCCAGCAGCCCTCGGGTAGGAGAGACCCAGTACTTC. Its protein product is CASSPRVGETQYF. This chain connects TRBV9 to TRBJ2-5; unclear D gene. The CDR3 runs 13 residues. The ends were cut back, 4 bases at V and 4 bases at J, with 11 bases in the middle. Germline CDR1 reads SGDLS; CDR2 reads YYNGEE.